The 6 T cell receptor beta chains listed next were all sequenced from one sample in a study of cytomegalovirus exposure and HLA in healthy donors. Here immunoSEQ multiplex PCR was the method, and the copy in TCRdb shows in-frame clones only, minus some. This table has approximately 150,000 clones, about 87% appearing once. Sequences were obtained from PBMCs. These receptors all stem from a man aged 18 to 35 in good health and CMV-seropositive.

V and J are TRBV9 and TRBJ2-7, with D possibly matching TRBD2 (5 bases). Trimming shortened V by 4 bases and J by 0 bases, and 17 bases separated the two germline ends. Germline V gives CDR1 SGDLS, CDR2 YYNGEE. The length of the CDR3 is 16 residues. As DNA, the CDR3 is TGTGCCAGCAGCAGCGGTTTGGGGTGGAACTCCTACGAGCAGTACTTC. Protein product: CASSSGLGWNSYEQYF.

The rearrangement links TRBV7-3 to TRBJ2-7; D unclear. Germline CDR1 and CDR2: SGHTA and FQGTGA. The CDR3 loop spans 14 amino acids. Trimming took off 1 base at V and 3 bases at J, with 10 bases between the two ends. In nucleotides, the CDR3 is TGTGCCAGCAGCTTAAGCAGATCCTTCTACGAGCAGTACTTC. It specifies CASSLSRSFYEQYF.

The chain is built from TRBV5-1 and TRBJ1-1, with 8 bases identical to TRBD1. Germline lookup yields CDR1 SGHRS and CDR2 YFSETQ. The V and J ends lost 6 bases and 3 bases, in that order; junction bases with no gene match: 13. The CDR3 extends over 16 amino acids. The CDR3 loop is CASTLRQGTMDTEAFF. The CDR3 region has the DNA TGCGCCAGCACCCTTCGACAGGGGACCATGGACACTGAAGCTTTCTTT.

This rearrangement joins TRBV28 to TRBJ1-1; 9 bases are a match to TRBD1. This CDR3 has 15 residues. Germline V lookup: CDR1 MDHEN, CDR2 SYDVKM. V was pared by 6 bases and J by 1 base, with 6 bases of the junction left unmatched. The CDR3 nucleotides read TGTGCCAGCAGACCTGACAGGGGGAGGAACACTGAAGCTTTCTTT. It is translated as CASRPDRGRNTEAFF.

The chain joins TRBV10-3 to TRBJ2-2; D is unclear. The germline V and J ends were trimmed by 0 bases and 12 bases, with 5 bases remaining between them. This CDR3 has 11 amino acids. Germline CDR1 ENHRY, CDR2 SYGVKD. The CDR3 bases are TGTGCCATCAGTGAGTCGAGGAAGCTGTTTTTT. Translation: CAISESRKLFF.

The V gene is TRBV7-9, the J gene TRBJ2-7, with D tentatively TRBD2 (6 bases). The CDR3 loop spans 14 amino acids. Deletions cut 7 bases from V and 6 bases from J, with 19 bases between. Germline CDR1 and CDR2: SEHNR and FQNEAQ (reference sequence). CDR3 sequence: CASMPINFGGEQYF. The CDR3 DNA sequence: TGTGCCAGCATGCCAATTAATTTCGGGGGCGAGCAGTACTTC.